These 6 T cell receptor beta chains share one sample of origin, sequenced in a study of cytotoxic CD8 clonotypes in ibrutinib-treated CLL. Sequencing used immunoSEQ multiplex PCR; TCRdb keeps in-frame clones, though not all of them. This table has 300,000 or so clones, roughly 71% appearing once. The sequencing here drew on PBMCs, taken after 36 months of ibrutinib treatment. These TCRs come from a human donor with chronic lymphocytic leukemia.

This clone was found a few times. The chain is built from TRBV19 and TRBJ2-7, with D tentatively TRBD2 (5 bases). There are 14 residues in the CDR3. The V end lost 6 bases, the J end lost 0 bases, and 12 bases lay between the germline ends. Germline CDR1 is LNHDA and CDR2 is SQIVND (reference sequence). CDR3 region: CASRRTGSSYEQYF. The CDR3 region has the DNA TGTGCCAGTAGGAGGACGGGGAGCTCCTACGAGCAGTACTTC.

This clone has a single count. The chain is built from TRBV29-1 and TRBJ1-3; D call uncertain. Germline V gives CDR1 SQVTM, CDR2 ANQGSEA. V lost 5 bases and J 0 bases, leaving 8 bases between the germline ends. The CDR3 is made up of 13 amino acids. The CDR3 nucleotides read TGCAGCGTTATCAATTACTCTGGAAACACCATATATTTT. Residues: CSVINYSGNTIYF. Filled out from reference TRBV29-1 and TRBJ1-3, the complete variable domain reads SAVISQKPSRDICQRGTSLTIQCQVDSQVTMMFWYRQQPGQSLTLIATANQGSEATYESGFVIDKFPISRPNLTFSTLTVSNMSPEDSSIYLCSVINYSGNTIYFGEGSWLTVV.

The rearrangement uses TRBV29-1 and TRBJ2-1; 13 bases map to TRBD2. This CDR3 is 15 amino acids long. V was clipped by 7 bases and J by 8 bases; unmatched bases: 11. CDR1 SQVTM and CDR2 ANQGSEA come from the germline V gene. CDR3 DNA sequence: TGCAGCGCCTCGGGACTAGCGGGAACGGGCGATGAGCAGTTCTTC. It encodes CSASGLAGTGDEQFF.

This clone was picked up one time. The gene calls are TRBV11-1 and TRBJ2-5; a possible D gene is TRBD2 (5 bases). The germline CDR1 and CDR2 sequences are SGHAT and FQDESV (reference sequence). This CDR3 spans 13 amino acids. V shed 5 bases and J shed 3 bases, with 10 bases lying between them. CDR3 region: CASSADWKETQYF. CDR3 in DNA: TGTGCCAGCAGCGCGGACTGGAAAGAGACCCAGTACTTC.

This clone was picked up one time. This sequence joins TRBV6-5 and TRBJ2-5; 14 nucleotides line up with TRBD2. Trimming took 3 bases from V and 3 from J; bases not matched to a gene: 3. Germline assignment: CDR1 MNHEY and CDR2 SVGAGI. The CDR3 has 16 residues. CDR3: CASSYLGLAGEETQYF. Here the CDR3 DNA reads TGTGCCAGCAGTTATTTGGGACTAGCGGGAGAAGAGACCCAGTACTTC.

The chain recombines TRBV13 with TRBJ2-7; a possible D gene is TRBD2 (5 bases). Germline V CDR1 and CDR2: PRHDT, FYEKMQ (reference sequence). V lost 6 bases and J 5 bases, leaving 8 bases between the germline ends. CDR3 length: 11 amino acids. Here the CDR3 DNA reads TGTGCCAGCAGTTCGGGGAACGAGCAGTACTTC. Amino acids: CASSSGNEQYF.